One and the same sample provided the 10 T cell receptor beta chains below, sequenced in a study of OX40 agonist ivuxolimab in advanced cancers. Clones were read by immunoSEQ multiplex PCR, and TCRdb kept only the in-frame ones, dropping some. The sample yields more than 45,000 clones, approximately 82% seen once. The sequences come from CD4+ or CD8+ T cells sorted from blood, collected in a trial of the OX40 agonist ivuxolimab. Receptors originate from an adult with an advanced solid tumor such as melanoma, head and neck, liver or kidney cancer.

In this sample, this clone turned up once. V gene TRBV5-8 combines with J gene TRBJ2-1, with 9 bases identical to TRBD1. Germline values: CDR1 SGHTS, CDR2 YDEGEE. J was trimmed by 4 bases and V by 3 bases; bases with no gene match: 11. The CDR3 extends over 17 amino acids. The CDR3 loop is CASSSGIGTGKYNEQFF. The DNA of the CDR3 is TGTGCCAGCAGCTCTGGGATCGGGACAGGGAAATACAATGAGCAGTTCTTC.

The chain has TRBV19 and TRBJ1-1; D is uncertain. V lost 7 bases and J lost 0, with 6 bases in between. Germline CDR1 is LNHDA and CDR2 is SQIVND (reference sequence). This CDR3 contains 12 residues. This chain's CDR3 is CASMMLNTEAFF. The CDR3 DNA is TGTGCCAGTATGATGTTGAACACTGAAGCTTTCTTT.

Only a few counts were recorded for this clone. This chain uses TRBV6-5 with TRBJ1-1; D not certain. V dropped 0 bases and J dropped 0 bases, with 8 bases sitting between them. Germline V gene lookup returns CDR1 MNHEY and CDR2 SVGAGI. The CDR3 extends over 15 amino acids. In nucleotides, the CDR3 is TGTGCCAGCAGTTACTCGTACGGTATGAACACTGAAGCTTTCTTT. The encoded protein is CASSYSYGMNTEAFF.

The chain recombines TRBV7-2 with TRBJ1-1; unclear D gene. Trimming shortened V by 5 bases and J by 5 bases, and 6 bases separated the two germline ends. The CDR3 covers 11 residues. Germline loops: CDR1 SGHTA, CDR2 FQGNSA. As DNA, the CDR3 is TGTGCCAGCAGCCGACGGACTGAAGCTTTCTTT. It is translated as CASSRRTEAFF.

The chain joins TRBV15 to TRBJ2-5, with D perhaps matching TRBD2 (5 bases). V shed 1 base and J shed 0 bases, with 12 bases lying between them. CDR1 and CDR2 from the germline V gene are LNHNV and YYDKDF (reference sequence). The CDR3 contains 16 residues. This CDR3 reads CATSRALSGYQETQYF. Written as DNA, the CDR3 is TGTGCCACCAGCAGAGCACTCTCGGGGTACCAAGAGACCCAGTACTTC.

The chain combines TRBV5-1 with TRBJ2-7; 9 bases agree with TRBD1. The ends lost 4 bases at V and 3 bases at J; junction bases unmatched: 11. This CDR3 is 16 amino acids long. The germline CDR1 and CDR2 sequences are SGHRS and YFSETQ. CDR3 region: CASSTKTGGPIYEQYF. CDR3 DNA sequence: TGCGCCAGCAGCACTAAGACAGGGGGACCAATCTACGAGCAGTACTTC. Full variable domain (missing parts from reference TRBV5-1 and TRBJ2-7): KAGVTQTPRYLIKTRGQQVTLSCSPISGHRSVSWYQQTPGQGLQFLFEYFSETQRNKGNFPGRFSGRQFSNSRSEMNVSTLELGDSALYLCASSTKTGGPIYEQYFGPGTRLTVT.

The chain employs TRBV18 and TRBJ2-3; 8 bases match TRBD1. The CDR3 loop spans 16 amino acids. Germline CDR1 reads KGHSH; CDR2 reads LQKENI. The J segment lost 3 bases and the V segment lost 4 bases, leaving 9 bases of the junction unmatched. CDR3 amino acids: CASSRLGQGKTDTQYF. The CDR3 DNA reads TGTGCCAGCTCACGGCTTGGACAGGGAAAGACAGATACGCAGTATTTT.

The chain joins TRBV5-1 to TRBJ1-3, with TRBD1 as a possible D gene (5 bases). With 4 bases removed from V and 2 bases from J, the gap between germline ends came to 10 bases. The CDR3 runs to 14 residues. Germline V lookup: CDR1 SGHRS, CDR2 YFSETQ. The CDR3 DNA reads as TGCGCCAGCAGCGAGGGGAACACTGGAAACACCATATATTTT. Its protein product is CASSEGNTGNTIYF.

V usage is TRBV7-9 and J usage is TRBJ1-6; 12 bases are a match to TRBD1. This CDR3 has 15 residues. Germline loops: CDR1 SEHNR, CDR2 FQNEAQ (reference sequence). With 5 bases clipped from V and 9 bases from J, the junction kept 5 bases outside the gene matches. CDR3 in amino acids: CASSHGTGGGSPLHF. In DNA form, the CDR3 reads TGTGCCAGCAGCCACGGGACAGGGGGCGGTTCACCCCTCCACTTT.

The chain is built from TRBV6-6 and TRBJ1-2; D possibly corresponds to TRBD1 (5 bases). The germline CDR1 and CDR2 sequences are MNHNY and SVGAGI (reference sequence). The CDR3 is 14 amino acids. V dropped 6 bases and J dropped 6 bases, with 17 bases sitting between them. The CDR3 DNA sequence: TGTGCCAGCAGGTCCCCCGGGACTACTAATGGCTACACCTTC. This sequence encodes CASRSPGTTNGYTF.